These T cell receptor beta chains were read from a single sample in a study of blood T cell repertoires in COVID-19. This table comes from immunoSEQ multiplex PCR, and its TCRdb copy is limited to in-frame clones, with some not included. The sample shows about 240,000 clones, roughly 87% of them seen only once. Material for sequencing was peripheral blood. These receptors were obtained from a man aged 55 to 70 who had recovered from COVID-19. CDR3s include the opening cysteine and the closing phenylalanine or tryptophan. D genes are given only for firm matches. The size of a clone is reported for some rows only, either as once, few or many, or as a class for expanded clones.

TRBJ1-4,TRBV24-1,NA,NA,TGTGCCACCAGTGATCGGGAGGGCCCTAATGAAAAACTGTTTTTT,CATSDREGPNEKLFF
TRBJ2-5,TRBV5-1,NA,TRBD1,TGCGCCAGCAGCTTGGTGACAGGGCCCCAAGAGACCCAGTACTTC,CASSLVTGPQETQYF
TRBJ1-5,TRBV5-6,NA,TRBD1,TGTGCCAGCAGCTTCGGACAGGGGGTAGGACAGCCCCAGCATTTT,CASSFGQGVGQPQHF
TRBJ1-5,TRBV27,NA,NA,TGTGCCAGCAGTCCCAGAACCTCAGACAGGTTCCATCAGCCCCAGCATTTT,CASSPRTSDRFHQPQHF
TRBJ2-3,TRBV19,NA,NA,TGTGCCAGTAGTACTTCTGTATTTTCCAGTACGCAGTATTTT,CASSTSVFSSTQYF
TRBJ2-4,TRBV6-5,NA,TRBD2,TGTGCCAGCAGTTCCGGGAGGAGGAACATTCAGTACTTC,CASSSGRRNIQYF
TRBJ1-1,TRBV7-9,NA,NA,TGTGCCAGCAGCTTAGCGGCCTCAGAAGCTTTCTTT,CASSLAASEAFF
TRBJ1-5,TRBV7-8,NA,TRBD1,TGTGCCAGCAGCCGCGGACAGGGGAGAATGGGCAATCAGCCCCAGCATTTT,CASSRGQGRMGNQPQHF
TRBJ1-6,TRBV6-1,NA,TRBD1,TGTGCCAGCAGTGCCCCTGGACCCAGACAGGGAAATTCACCCCTCCACTTT,CASSAPGPRQGNSPLHF
TRBJ2-1,TRBV5-1,NA,NA,TGCGCCAGCAGCTTGGAGGGAGTTGTTTCCTACAATGAGCAGTTCTTC,CASSLEGVVSYNEQFF
TRBJ1-6,TRBV27,NA,NA,TGTGCCAGCACCAGGGGCCCGAATAATTCACCCCTCCACTTT,CASTRGPNNSPLHF
TRBJ2-7,TRBV7-8,NA,TRBD1,TGTGCCAGCAGCTCCCGGGACAGGGCCCTCTACGAGCAGTACTTC,CASSSRDRALYEQYF
TRBJ2-7,TRBV5-1,NA,TRBD1,TGCGCCAGCAGCCTACCCGGCGGGACAGGGGTAAGCGAGCAGTACTTC,CASSLPGGTGVSEQYF
TRBJ2-7,TRBV5-1,NA,NA,TGCGCCAGCAGCTTTCTGGACAGCGGATCCTACGAGCAGTACTTC,CASSFLDSGSYEQYF
TRBJ1-1,TRBV28,once,TRBD1,TGTGCCAGCAGTTTATCTCCGACAGGGAGGACTGAAGCTTTCTTT,CASSLSPTGRTEAFF
TRBJ1-1,TRBV24-1,NA,NA,TGTGCCACCAGTGATTTGCCGGGAAGACCAGTAGTAGCTTTCTTT,CATSDLPGRPVVAFF
TRBJ2-2,TRBV6-5,NA,NA,TGTGCCAGCAGAAACTTCGGGGAGCTGTTTTTT,CASRNFGELFF
TRBJ1-1,TRBV6-5,NA,TRBD1,TGTGCCAGCAGGGTCGGGACAGCCTTGAACACTGAAGCTTTCTTT,CASRVGTALNTEAFF
TRBJ1-3,TRBV7-9,NA,NA,TGTGCCAGCAGCTTAGGTGCATTCGAACTTAGGGGGACCATATATTTT,CASSLGAFELRGTIYF
TRBJ2-1,TRBV7-9,NA,TRBD2,TGTGCCAGCAGCCCATACGGGACTAGGGCGAATGAGCAGTTCTTC,CASSPYGTRANEQFF
TRBJ2-3,TRBV5-1,NA,NA,TGCGCCAGCAGCTGGGGACACTCCACAGATACGCAGTATTTT,CASSWGHSTDTQYF
TRBJ1-1,TRBV25-1,NA,NA,TGTGCCAGCAGTGAATATAGCACTGAAGCTTTCTTT,CASSEYSTEAFF
TRBJ2-2,TRBV6-5,NA,TRBD1,TGTGCCAGCAGGCTGACAGGGATTCACGCCGGGGAGCTGTTTTTT,CASRLTGIHAGELFF
TRBJ1-3,TRBV5-4,NA,NA,TGTGCCAGCCAGGCGATCTCTGGAAACACCATATATTTT,CASQAISGNTIYF
TRBJ2-1,TRBV5-1,NA,NA,TGCGCCAGCAGCTTCGGTCGTAATGAGCAGTTCTTC,CASSFGRNEQFF